These 13 T cell receptor beta chains originate from one sample sequenced in a study of T cells in localized non-small cell lung cancer. Profiling relied on immunoSEQ multiplex PCR, and the TCRdb table lists in-frame clones only, not all of them. The sample has roughly 15,000 clones; over 75% are singletons. Sequenced material: peripheral blood, taken before any cancer treatment. The source is a female donor of 60 years or more with stage III squamous cell lung carcinoma.

This chain uses TRBV19 with TRBJ1-2; D remains ambiguous. Trimming stripped 1 base from V and 3 bases from J, with 9 bases between. Germline-derived CDR1 and CDR2 are LNHDA and SQIVND (reference sequence). The CDR3 has 14 amino acids. The CDR3 is CASSIVARDYGYTF. CDR3 DNA sequence: TGTGCCAGTAGTATAGTAGCCCGAGACTATGGCTACACCTTC.

The chain carries TRBV5-4 and TRBJ2-1; 8 nucleotides match TRBD2. V gave up 4 bases and J gave up 1 base; unmatched junction bases: 7. Germline V lookup: CDR1 SGHNT, CDR2 YYREEE (reference sequence). There are 16 residues in the CDR3. In nucleotides, the CDR3 is TGTGCCAGCAGCCAAATAGCGGGGCCTTCCTACAATGAGCAGTTCTTC. Residues: CASSQIAGPSYNEQFF.

The chain employs TRBV19 and TRBJ2-3, with 8 bases lining up with TRBD2. This CDR3 spans 14 amino acids. V lost 6 bases, J lost 4 bases, and 6 bases stayed unmatched. CDR1 and CDR2 (germline): LNHDA, SQIVND (reference sequence). The CDR3 sequence is CASSSGGAADTQYF. The CDR3 DNA is TGTGCCAGTAGCTCCGGGGGGGCCGCAGATACGCAGTATTTT.

The chain carries TRBV5-1 and TRBJ2-3; TRBD2 might be the D (7 bases). Deletions cut 0 bases from V and 5 bases from J, with 13 bases between. The germline CDR1 and CDR2 sequences are SGHRS and YFSETQ. The CDR3 covers 15 residues. In DNA, the CDR3 is TGCGCCAGCAGCTTGGAGGAGGGGGGGCAAGATACGCAGTATTTT. This codes for CASSLEEGGQDTQYF.

On this clone: One end of the junction fails to match germline, which may point to a read error. The chain carries TRBV6-1 and TRBJ2-7; 7 bases line up with TRBD2. The germline V gene has CDR1 MNHNS and CDR2 SASEGT. This CDR3 contains 16 residues. The CDR3 nucleotides are TGTGCCAGCAGGGAAGGGCGGGCTAGCGGACTCTACGAGCAGTACTTC. Translation: CASREGRASGLYEQYF.

V usage is TRBV2 and J usage is TRBJ1-1, with D possibly being TRBD1 (6 bases). The CDR3 covers 13 residues. Trimming cost V 7 bases and J 4 bases, with 13 bases left between them. The V gene's germline CDR1 is SNHLY and CDR2 FYNNEI. The CDR3 sequence is CASIRGQSTEAFF. The CDR3 coding sequence is TGTGCCAGCATTAGAGGACAGTCCACTGAAGCTTTCTTT.

The chain recombines TRBV18 with TRBJ2-7; the D call may be TRBD1 or TRBD2 (5 bases each). This CDR3 comprises 14 residues. Germline V gives CDR1 KGHSH, CDR2 LQKENI. The V gene lost 3 bases and the J gene lost 4 bases, with 13 bases spanning the gap. This CDR3 reads CASSPEAGWYEQYF. Here the CDR3 DNA reads TGTGCCAGCTCACCGGAGGCAGGGTGGTACGAGCAGTACTTC.

The chain employs TRBV6-5 and TRBJ2-5, with D unresolved. The CDR3 covers 14 residues. In germline, CDR1 is MNHEY, CDR2 SVGAGI. V was pared by 2 bases and J by 2 bases, with 9 bases between. The CDR3 loop is CASSYRLGQETQYF. The CDR3 DNA sequence: TGTGCCAGCAGTTACAGACTTGGACAAGAGACCCAGTACTTC.

This clone was seen more than once but under ten times. The chain joins TRBV30 to TRBJ2-7; 7 bases match TRBD1. Looked up from germline, CDR1 is GTSNPN and CDR2 is SVGIG (reference sequence). This CDR3 region has 12 residues. The J segment lost 3 bases and the V segment lost 4 bases, leaving 3 bases of the junction unmatched. The chain's CDR3 is CAWKGDSYEQYF. The CDR3, as DNA: TGTGCCTGGAAGGGGGACAGCTACGAGCAGTACTTC.

The rearrangement uses TRBV28 and TRBJ1-3; a weak D match, TRBD1 (5 bases). The CDR3 covers 15 residues. CDR1 is MDHEN, CDR2 SYDVKM, per germline. Trimming cost V 3 bases and J 4 bases, with 13 bases left between them. CDR3 bases: TGTGCCAGCAGTTTCCCAGGGACTCCGGGAAACACCATATATTTT. The encoded protein is CASSFPGTPGNTIYF.

This sequence joins TRBV5-1 and TRBJ2-3; D is possibly TRBD1 (5 bases). V lost 0 bases and J lost 3, with 11 bases in between. Looked up from germline, CDR1 is SGHRS and CDR2 is YFSETQ. The CDR3 sequence is 15 residues long. The DNA for the CDR3 is TGCGCCAGCAGCTTGGAAGGGGTCGGGACAGATACGCAGTATTTT. Residues: CASSLEGVGTDTQYF.

This chain links TRBV6-1 with TRBJ2-3; weak D call: TRBD1 (5 bases). Germline CDR1 MNHNS, CDR2 SASEGT. The ends were cut back, 1 base at V and 2 bases at J, with 7 bases in the middle. CDR3 length: 14 amino acids. The CDR3 here is CASSEGGHTDTQYF. CDR3 nucleotides: TGTGCCAGCAGTGAAGGGGGCCACACAGATACGCAGTATTTT.

The V call is TRBV6-5, the J call TRBJ2-2, with no clear D. V was shortened by 7 bases and J by 6 bases, with 9 bases between the two germline ends. The CDR3 loop spans 12 amino acids. Germline CDR1 MNHEY, CDR2 SVGAGI. The CDR3 loop reads CASTHYPGELFF. In DNA, the CDR3 is TGTGCCAGCACCCATTACCCCGGGGAGCTGTTTTTT.